Listed below are T cell receptor beta chains from one sample, sequenced in a study of T cells in narcolepsy. The assay was immunoSEQ multiplex PCR, and TCRdb's table has in-frame clones only and misses some. The sample has over 25,000 clones; approximately 87% are singletons. Sequences were obtained from CD45RA- memory CD4+ T cells from PBMCs. All receptors derive from a human donor with narcolepsy. The conserved cysteine and the conserved F or W are not part of the CDR3 here.

J | V | CDR3
TRBJ1-1 | TRBV7-8 | ASSLVGSGTGGQAF
TRBJ2-7 | TRBV11-2 | ASSALPAGAVYEQY
TRBJ1-1 | TRBV6-6 | ASSYQGWGTEAF
TRBJ1-1 | TRBV4-2 | ASSPSGREEAF
TRBJ2-1 | TRBV6-5 | ASSRVGSYNEQF
TRBJ2-2 | TRBV9 | ASSVTGRDTGELF
TRBJ2-7 | TRBV11-2 | ASSSRRPDLYEQY
TRBJ2-5 | TRBV5-1 | ASSSLGIQETQY
TRBJ2-3 | TRBV7-2 | ASSRQLGTDTQY
TRBJ1-3 | TRBV5-4 | ASSLAGTASGNTIY
TRBJ1-2 | TRBV10-3 | AISLSTLRGHGYT
TRBJ2-5 | TRBV7-8 | ASSLAARGETQY
TRBJ1-2 | TRBV5-4 | ASSLGTTGGRGYT
TRBJ2-2 | TRBV7-9 | ASSFGGTGELF
TRBJ2-5 | TRBV9 | ASSAQRGAETQY
TRBJ2-7 | TRBV21-1 | ASRETSAGTTPREQY
TRBJ2-7 | TRBV21-1 | ASSAPGGD
TRBJ1-5 | TRBV6-5 | ASSYGQGNQPQH